The T cell receptor (beta chain) described here comes from a study of cytomegalovirus exposure and HLA in healthy donors. PCR employed 60 Vbeta and 13 Jbeta primers. TCRdb's table, derived via immunoSEQ multiplex PCR, lists solely in-frame clones and lacks some. Of 120,000 to 150,000 clones listed, 65% to 75% are singletons. V dropped 7 bases and J dropped 6 bases, with 15 bases sitting between them. Germline values: CDR1 MNHNS, CDR2 SASEGT. The CDR3 spans 14 residues. Of note for this clone: Antigen: not known.

Overall study findings and caveats: TCR beta V segments were, for the most part, productive about 87% or about 30% of the time in an earlier analysis. According to the study, roughly 160 TCR beta chains were cytomegalovirus-associated.

Sequenced material: PBMCs. The chain links TRBV6-1 to TRBJ2-2; D ambiguous. This clonotype originated in a man aged 55 to 70 in good health and CMV-seronegative. The CDR3 region has the DNA TGTGCCAGCACCGTAAACCCCGAGTCCGGGGAGCTGTTTTTT. This codes for CASTVNPESGELFF.